The T cell receptor (beta chain) described here comes from a study of Graves' ophthalmopathy and Graves' hyperthyroidism. TCR beta CDR3 regions were amplified from RNA transcripts. An initial RT-PCR round employing HTBI primers preceded a second-round multiplex PCR. TCRdb used MiXCR to reprocess the multiplex PCR reads, holding one entry per CDR3 protein. Of a few hundred thousand distinct CDR3 sequences in the sample, approximately 18% were seen once. The CDR3 runs 13 residues. The germline V gene encodes CDR1 MNHEY and CDR2 SVGAGI. V was pared by 8 bases and J by 4 bases, with 11 bases between. This clonotype was detected many times.

This rearrangement joins TRBV6-5 to TRBJ2-2; D perhaps matches TRBD2 (6 bases). The TCR sequence derives from an adult woman with stable Graves' hyperthyroidism. The sample consisted of peripheral blood. The CDR3 sequence is CASVFGGTGELFF. As DNA, the CDR3 is TGTGCCAGCGTTTTCGGGGGCACCGGGGAGCTGTTTTTT.